The 18 T cell receptor beta chains given below trace back to one sample, sequenced in a study (dated by TCRdb to about 2016). Library construction relied on RT-PCR. TCRdb shows the sequencer as Illumina MiSeq. In-frame beta chains were kept once TCRdb had trimmed the public reads at Q25 with fastp and called clones with MiXCR. Every entry covers one CDR3 protein and lists the most common genes and DNA from its rows. This sample is represented by 650,000 to 800,000 distinct CDR3 sequences; more than 13% of them were singletons. The ten largest account for 3% to 4.5% of the sample. Source material: memory CD4+ T cells from blood. Source of these receptors: a female donor in good health, serving as a healthy control.

This chain links TRBV7-2 with TRBJ2-7, with D perhaps matching TRBD1 or TRBD2 (6 bases each). The CDR3 length is 15 residues. CDR1 and CDR2 (germline): SGHTA, FQGNSA. V was cut by 2 bases and J by 4 bases, with 15 bases left in between. The CDR3 DNA is TGTGCCAGCAGCTTAACGGGGGCCGATCGATACGAGCAGTACTTC. It is translated as CASSLTGADRYEQYF.

The chain uses TRBV3-1 and TRBJ2-6; D may be TRBD2 (6 bases). The CDR3 runs to 16 residues. V was clipped by 4 bases and J by 2 bases, with 12 bases between them. Per the germline V gene, CDR1 is LGHDT and CDR2 is YNNKEL (reference sequence). The chain's CDR3 is CASSLNPGAGANVLTF. CDR3 nucleotide sequence: TGTGCCAGCAGCCTCAACCCGGGGGCTGGGGCCAACGTCCTGACTTTC.

V and J are TRBV10-3 and TRBJ2-2; 7 nucleotides match TRBD2. The J segment lost 6 bases and the V segment lost 6 bases, leaving 13 bases of the junction unmatched. The CDR3 totals 16 residues. Germline CDR1 is ENHRY and CDR2 is SYGVKD. CDR3 nucleotides: TGTGCCATCAGCCCCTTCACTAGCGCGGGGCCCGGGGAGCTGTTTTTT. Translation gives CAISPFTSAGPGELFF.

This clonotype was counted ten times or more. The chain joins TRBV6-2 or TRBV6-3 to TRBJ2-3; either TRBD1 or TRBD2 may supply D (5 bases each). Trimming left V 6 bases short and J 3 bases short, with 13 bases between. This CDR3 is built from 14 residues. Per the germline V gene, CDR1 is MNHEY and CDR2 is SVGEGT. DNA for the CDR3: TGTGCCAGCAGAGACCGGGGCCTAACAGATACGCAGTATTTT. Amino acids: CASRDRGLTDTQYF.

The chain links TRBV7-2 to TRBJ2-1; the match to TRBD2 covers 9 bases. Germline V lookup: CDR1 SGHTA, CDR2 FQGNSA. V was clipped by 5 bases and J by 3 bases; unmatched bases: 5. The CDR3 consists of 15 residues. CDR3 region: CASSPTSGHYNEQFF. The CDR3 DNA follows: TGTGCCAGCAGCCCAACTAGCGGGCACTACAATGAGCAGTTCTTC.

This clonotype appeared many times. This chain links TRBV6-5 with TRBJ2-7, with a possible D match to TRBD2 (6 bases). V was cut by 7 bases and J by 1 base, with 17 bases left in between. CDR1 is MNHEY, CDR2 SVGAGI, per germline. This CDR3 has 15 amino acids. DNA of the CDR3: TGTGCCAGCACCGACCAGCGGGCACATTCCTACGAGCAGTACTTC. As protein: CASTDQRAHSYEQYF.

The chain is built from TRBV5-4 and TRBJ2-3, with TRBD2 identical over 11 bases. Trimming took 4 bases from V and 4 from J; bases not matched to a gene: 8. The CDR3 loop spans 16 amino acids. Germline V gives CDR1 SGHNT, CDR2 YYREEE (reference sequence). This chain's CDR3 is CASSPSGLAVADTQYF. The CDR3 nucleotides read TGTGCCAGCAGCCCCTCGGGACTAGCGGTCGCAGATACGCAGTATTTT.

This clonotype appeared many times. In DNA form, the CDR3 reads TGCAGTGCTGGGGGGGGGACAGGGACCAACACCATATATTTT. Translating gives CSAGGGTGTNTIYF. The V gene is TRBV20-1, the J gene TRBJ1-3, with 9 bases identical to TRBD1. Germline values: CDR1 DFQATT, CDR2 SNEGSKA (reference sequence). The V segment lost 5 bases and the J segment 7 bases; nucleotides outside the gene matches: 9. This CDR3 region has 14 residues.

This clonotype was found many times. The chain couples TRBV10-3 to TRBJ2-1, with unresolved D. This CDR3 comprises 14 residues. Per germline, CDR1 ENHRY and CDR2 SYGVKD. Trimming took off 0 bases at V and 3 bases at J, with 6 bases between the two ends. CDR3 nucleotide sequence: TGTGCCATCAGTGAGTCGGTCAGCTACAATGAGCAGTTCTTC. Translated, it gives CAISESVSYNEQFF.

The chain recombines TRBV6-5 with TRBJ1-6; the D gene is possibly TRBD1 (5 bases). The CDR3 consists of 18 residues. CDR1 and CDR2 (germline): MNHEY, SVGAGI. The V gene lost 5 bases and the J gene lost 10 bases, with 27 bases spanning the gap. CDR3 residues: CASSQATPGMGGGSPLHF. The CDR3 nucleotides read TGTGCCAGCAGTCAGGCGACACCAGGAATGGGGGGAGGCTCACCCCTCCACTTT.

The sample holds a few counts of this clonotype. The chain recombines TRBV5-1 with TRBJ2-7; a weak D match, TRBD1 (6 bases). CDR3 length equals 13 residues. V was clipped by 4 bases and J by 0 bases, with 8 bases between them. Germline V lookup: CDR1 SGHRS, CDR2 YFSETQ. CDR3 DNA sequence: TGCGCCAGCAGCCAGGGACACTCCTACGAGCAGTACTTC. Amino acid sequence: CASSQGHSYEQYF.

This clonotype was detected a few times. The V gene is TRBV15, the J gene TRBJ2-6; D call uncertain. V gave up 8 bases and J gave up 0 bases, with 5 bases separating them. The CDR3 sequence is 13 residues long. In germline, CDR1 is LNHNV, CDR2 YYDKDF (reference sequence). The CDR3 region is CATQTSGANVLTF. CDR3 DNA sequence: TGTGCCACCCAAACCTCTGGGGCCAACGTCCTGACTTTC.

This clonotype was recorded many times. V gene TRBV12-3 or TRBV12-4 combines with J gene TRBJ2-4; D is undetermined. Trimming left V 3 bases short and J 8 bases short, with 11 bases between. This CDR3 has 13 residues. In DNA form, the CDR3 reads TGTGCCAGCAGTTTCGAAGGGTTGCACATTCAGTACTTC. Translation gives CASSFEGLHIQYF.

The rearrangement links TRBV29-1 to TRBJ1-1; D is unclear. Trimming stripped 5 bases from V and 1 base from J, with 5 bases between. There are 11 residues in the CDR3. Germline CDR1 SQVTM, CDR2 ANQGSEA. CDR3 sequence (DNA): TGCAGCGTTACGGGGAACACTGAAGCTTTCTTT. Protein: CSVTGNTEAFF. Complete variable domain (other parts from reference TRBV29-1 and TRBJ1-1): SAVISQKPSRDICQRGTSLTIQCQVDSQVTMMFWYRQQPGQSLTLIATANQGSEATYESGFVIDKFPISRPNLTFSTLTVSNMSPEDSSIYLCSVTGNTEAFFGQGTRLTVV.

The chain employs TRBV29-1 and TRBJ1-5; D is perhaps TRBD1 (5 bases). Trimming stripped 4 bases from V and 0 bases from J, with 10 bases between. CDR1 SQVTM and CDR2 ANQGSEA come from the germline V gene. This CDR3 contains 14 residues. As DNA, the CDR3 is TGCAGCGTTGCCGGACAATATAGCAATCAGCCCCAGCATTTT. As protein: CSVAGQYSNQPQHF.

CDR3 amino acids: CASRSGGGSYEQYF. CDR3 DNA sequence: TGCGCCAGCAGGTCGGGAGGGGGATCCTACGAGCAGTACTTC. J is TRBJ2-7 and V is TRBV5-1, with 8 bases lining up with TRBD2. The V gene's germline CDR1 is SGHRS and CDR2 YFSETQ. V gave up 5 bases and J gave up 1 base; unmatched junction bases: 5. The length of the CDR3 is 14 residues.

The chain couples TRBV20-1 to TRBJ2-5; 9 nucleotides line up with TRBD1. Germline trimming cut 3 bases from V and 1 base from J; bases unmatched to any gene: 9. The length of the CDR3 is 16 residues. Germline CDR1 DFQATT, CDR2 SNEGSKA (reference sequence). CDR3 sequence: CSASATGGIPQETQYF. In DNA form, the CDR3 reads TGCAGTGCTAGTGCAACAGGGGGCATACCCCAAGAGACCCAGTACTTC.

This clonotype was counted only a few times. This chain joins TRBV29-1 and TRBJ2-7, with 14 bases matching TRBD2. The CDR3 sequence is 14 residues long. Germline CDR1 is SQVTM and CDR2 is ANQGSEA. V lost 4 bases, J lost 9 bases, and 8 bases stayed unmatched. CDR3 protein: CSVAAGLAGVGQYF. Here the CDR3 DNA reads TGCAGCGTTGCGGCGGGACTAGCGGGAGTCGGGCAGTACTTC.